This record looks at one TCR beta chain sequence and its context. The sample originates from a study of blood T cell repertoires in COVID-19. Assay: immunoSEQ multiplex PCR; the TCRdb copy retains only in-frame clones and omits some. The profile covers over 100,000 clones, with roughly 88% appearing a single time and 10% taken by the ten largest. The CDR3 covers 16 residues. Trimming removed 0 bases from V and 4 bases from J; junction bases left unmatched: 6. Germline assignment: CDR1 SGHRS and CDR2 YFSETQ. V and J are TRBV5-1 and TRBJ1-2, with 10 bases identical to TRBD1. The clonotype comes from a man aged 50 to 59 with acute or convalescent COVID-19. The sequenced sample was peripheral blood. The CDR3 loop reads CASSLEGDRGGYGYTF. The CDR3 nucleotides are TGCGCCAGCAGCTTGGAGGGGGACAGGGGAGGCTATGGCTACACCTTC. The variable domain in full, with the rest retrieved from reference TRBV5-1 and TRBJ1-2, is KAGVTQTPRYLIKTRGQQVTLSCSPISGHRSVSWYQQTPGQGLQFLFEYFSETQRNKGNFPGRFSGRQFSNSRSEMNVSTLELGDSALYLCASSLEGDRGGYGYTFGSGTRLTVV.